Shown below are 17 T cell receptor beta chains from a single sample sequenced in a study of cytomegalovirus exposure and HLA in healthy donors. Amplification used 60 Vbeta primers and 13 Jbeta primers. The method was immunoSEQ multiplex PCR; TCRdb's version includes in-frame clones alone and lacks a portion of them. The sample holds about 120,000 clones, more than 75% seen once. Sequencing input: PBMCs. These receptor sequences come from a woman aged 40 to 50 in good health and CMV-seropositive.

The V gene is TRBV19, the J gene TRBJ1-1, with 8 bases matching TRBD1. V dropped 8 bases and J dropped 0; count of bases not matched to a gene: 8. Germline loops: CDR1 LNHDA, CDR2 SQIVND (reference sequence). This CDR3 contains 15 residues. The CDR3 protein is CASLDRGRMNTEAFF. As DNA, the CDR3 is TGTGCCAGTTTAGACAGGGGAAGGATGAACACTGAAGCTTTCTTT.

Written as DNA, the CDR3 is TGTGCCTGGAGGTGGTCCGGGAACACTGAAGCTTTCTTT. Translation: CAWRWSGNTEAFF. The chain couples TRBV30 to TRBJ1-1; D unresolved. V lost 3 bases, J lost 1 base, and 9 bases lay in between. In germline, CDR1 is GTSNPN, CDR2 SVGIG (reference sequence). The CDR3 runs 13 residues.

The chain has TRBV7-2 and TRBJ1-5; a possible D gene is TRBD1 (6 bases). Germline loops: CDR1 SGHTA, CDR2 FQGNSA. Between the trimmed V and J ends, which lost 3 bases and 0 bases, there was a span of 9 bases. This CDR3 comprises 15 residues. The CDR3 here is CASSLDSRSNQPQHF. In DNA form, the CDR3 reads TGTGCCAGCAGCTTGGACAGCCGTAGCAATCAGCCCCAGCATTTT. Variable domain in full (rest from reference TRBV7-2 and TRBJ1-5): GAGVSQSPSNKVTEKGKDVELRCDPISGHTALYWYRQSLGQGLEFLIYFQGNSAPDKSGLPSDRFSAERTGGSVSTLTIQRTQQEDSAVYLCASSLDSRSNQPQHFGDGTRLSIL.

The count of this clone is one. V usage is TRBV9 and J usage is TRBJ1-2; no definite D call. Trimming pared 0 bases from V and 12 bases from J, leaving 15 bases between. This CDR3 region has 13 residues. Germline V gene lookup returns CDR1 SGDLS and CDR2 YYNGEE. The CDR3 spells CASSVESGVRHTF. Here the CDR3 DNA reads TGTGCCAGCAGCGTAGAGTCCGGGGTTAGGCACACCTTC.

This rearrangement joins TRBV5-1 to TRBJ2-2; D perhaps matches TRBD2 (6 bases). The CDR3 loop spans 17 amino acids. From germline, CDR1 is SGHRS and CDR2 YFSETQ. The germline V and J ends were trimmed by 1 base and 2 bases, with 15 bases remaining between them. This chain's CDR3 is CASSLINLGGNTGELFF. The CDR3 DNA sequence: TGCGCCAGCAGCTTGATAAATCTGGGGGGAAACACCGGGGAGCTGTTTTTT. The entire variable domain, with the rest obtained from reference TRBV5-1 and TRBJ2-2, is as follows: KAGVTQTPRYLIKTRGQQVTLSCSPISGHRSVSWYQQTPGQGLQFLFEYFSETQRNKGNFPGRFSGRQFSNSRSEMNVSTLELGDSALYLCASSLINLGGNTGELFFGEGSRLTVL.

V usage is TRBV28 and J usage is TRBJ1-4; 7 bases align to TRBD1. The CDR3 contains 15 residues. V lost 5 bases and J lost 2; bases outside the gene matches: 5. From germline, CDR1 is MDHEN and CDR2 SYDVKM. The DNA for the CDR3 is TGTGCCAGCAGTGCTGCAGGGGGTACTAATGAAAAACTGTTTTTT. The encoded protein is CASSAAGGTNEKLFF.

V usage is TRBV2 and J usage is TRBJ1-2; 7 bases line up with TRBD1. CDR3 length: 13 residues. Trimming took 3 bases from V and 4 from J; bases not matched to a gene: 2. Per the germline V gene, CDR1 is SNHLY and CDR2 is FYNNEI. The chain's CDR3 is CASSETGIYGYTF. Here the CDR3 DNA reads TGTGCCAGCAGTGAGACAGGGATCTATGGCTACACCTTC.

About this clone itself: Other nucleotide sequences in the sample specify the same CDR3. The rearrangement links TRBV10-3 to TRBJ1-1; maybe TRBD1 (5 bases). In germline, CDR1 is ENHRY, CDR2 SYGVKD. V was shortened by 6 bases and J by 1 base, with 9 bases between the two germline ends. CDR3 size: 13 residues. The CDR3 sequence: CAISLDRNTEAFF. CDR3 sequence (DNA): TGTGCCATCAGCTTAGACAGGAACACTGAAGCTTTCTTT.

A few counts support this clone. The rearrangement links TRBV6-6 to TRBJ1-2, with D perhaps TRBD1 (6 bases). The ends were cut back, 6 bases at V and 6 bases at J, with 14 bases in the middle. Germline V CDR1 and CDR2: MNHNY, SVGAGI (reference sequence). The CDR3 is 13 amino acids. The CDR3 loop is CASSQTQGHGYTF. CDR3 sequence (DNA): TGTGCCAGCAGCCAAACGCAGGGGCATGGCTACACCTTC.

CDR3 sequence: CASSDRGVSYNEQFF. CDR3 bases: TGCGCCAGCAGTGACCGGGGGGTCTCCTACAATGAGCAGTTCTTC. The chain employs TRBV10-2 and TRBJ2-1, with TRBD2 identical over 7 bases. The CDR3 totals 15 residues. V lost 3 bases to trimming and J lost 0 bases; unmatched junction nucleotides: 2. Looked up from germline, CDR1 is WSHSY and CDR2 is SAAADI.

The V and J genes are TRBV5-1 and TRBJ1-2; 8 bases are a match to TRBD1. This CDR3 is 14 amino acids long. Germline assignment: CDR1 SGHRS and CDR2 YFSETQ. The trim removed 4 bases at V and 8 bases at J, leaving 10 bases unmatched. The CDR3 DNA reads TGCGCCAGCAGCAACCGTCTACAGGGGGGCGGCTACACCTTC. Translation gives CASSNRLQGGGYTF. Filled out from reference TRBV5-1 and TRBJ1-2, the complete variable domain reads KAGVTQTPRYLIKTRGQQVTLSCSPISGHRSVSWYQQTPGQGLQFLFEYFSETQRNKGNFPGRFSGRQFSNSRSEMNVSTLELGDSALYLCASSNRLQGGGYTFGSGTRLTVV.

The V gene is TRBV6-5, the J gene TRBJ1-5, with 9 bases aligning to TRBD1. Germline V gene lookup returns CDR1 MNHEY and CDR2 SVGAGI. This CDR3 is 15 amino acids long. V lost 6 bases to trimming and J lost 6 bases; unmatched junction nucleotides: 9. CDR3 in amino acids: CASSLRTGAGQPQHF. The CDR3 nucleotides are TGTGCCAGCAGCCTCCGGACAGGGGCAGGTCAGCCCCAGCATTTT.

The V call is TRBV5-6, the J call TRBJ2-5; 8 positions match TRBD1. The germline V gene has CDR1 SGHDT and CDR2 YYEEEE. The CDR3 length is 14 residues. V trimming: 4 bases; J trimming: 2 bases; junction bases outside the gene matches: 4. The CDR3 sequence: CASSRTGRQETQYF. In nucleotides, the CDR3 is TGTGCCAGCAGCAGGACAGGGAGGCAAGAGACCCAGTACTTC.

The CDR3 bases are TGTGCCAGCAGCTTGGGGGGGGTTTCCTACAATGAGCAGTTCTTC. It yields the protein CASSLGGVSYNEQFF. J is TRBJ2-1 and V is TRBV5-4; weak D call: TRBD2 (6 bases). The V gene lost 0 bases and the J gene lost 1 base, with 8 bases spanning the gap. This CDR3 has 15 residues. Germline V gene lookup returns CDR1 SGHNT and CDR2 YYREEE (reference sequence).

The chain links TRBV2 to TRBJ2-7, with 8 bases aligning to TRBD1. Germline V gene lookup returns CDR1 SNHLY and CDR2 FYNNEI. Losses at the gene ends were 7 bases for V and 2 bases for J; bases not matched to a gene: 10. The CDR3 has 15 residues. This chain's CDR3 is CASKLQGAATYEQYF. In DNA, the CDR3 is TGTGCCAGCAAACTTCAGGGGGCCGCTACCTACGAGCAGTACTTC. The whole variable domain, remainder taken from reference TRBV2 and TRBJ2-7, is EPEVTQTPSHQVTQMGQEVILRCVPISNHLYFYWYRQILGQKVEFLVSFYNNEISEKSEIFDDQFSVERPDGSNFTLKIRSTKLEDSAMYFCASKLQGAATYEQYFGPGTRLTVT.

CDR3 loop: CASRSLGQGGNEQFF. The CDR3 DNA reads as TGTGCCAGCCGGTCGTTGGGACAGGGGGGCAATGAGCAGTTCTTC. V is TRBV27 and J is TRBJ2-1, with 11 bases fitting TRBD1. The germline V gene has CDR1 MNHEY and CDR2 SMNVEV (reference sequence). V lost 8 bases to trimming and J lost 6 bases; unmatched junction nucleotides: 9. CDR3 length equals 15 residues.

This clone showed up just once. The rearrangement links TRBV2 to TRBJ1-2; 7 bases are shared with TRBD1. The V segment lost 8 bases and the J segment 5 bases; nucleotides outside the gene matches: 8. Germline CDR1 and CDR2: SNHLY and FYNNEI. There are 13 residues in the CDR3. The CDR3 here is CASGQVTTYGYTF. The CDR3 bases are TGTGCCAGCGGACAGGTTACGACTTATGGCTACACCTTC.